These T cell receptor beta chains were read from a single sample in a study of shared clonotypes between healthy human individuals. Profiling relied on immunoSEQ multiplex PCR, and the TCRdb table lists in-frame clones only, not all of them. In the table there are about 1.4 million clones, over 95% of which are singletons. The sample consisted of naive CD4+ T cells sorted from blood. These receptors originate from a young man in good health. CDR3s include the opening cysteine and the closing phenylalanine or tryptophan. A D gene is named only where the DNA matches it firmly.

len: 15
v_gene: TRBV11-3
d_gene: TRBD2
j_gene: TRBJ2-1
CDR3aa: CASSRGTSGNNEQFF

len: 16
v_gene: TRBV5-1
d_gene: TRBD1
j_gene: TRBJ1-1
CDR3aa: CASSPGTGGAGTEAFF

len: 13
v_gene: TRBV6-5
d_gene: -
j_gene: TRBJ2-3
CDR3aa: CASSYSSQNTQYF

len: 14
v_gene: TRBV18
d_gene: -
j_gene: TRBJ1-1
CDR3aa: CASSPERQNTEAFF

len: 14
v_gene: TRBV4-1
d_gene: -
j_gene: TRBJ2-3
CDR3aa: CASSQIGATDTQYF

len: 15
v_gene: TRBV9
d_gene: -
j_gene: TRBJ2-1
CDR3aa: CASNLAGSSYNEQFF

len: 17
v_gene: TRBV7-9
d_gene: TRBD1
j_gene: TRBJ1-1
CDR3aa: CASSSIRGDRVNTEAFF

len: 14
v_gene: TRBV6-6
d_gene: TRBD2
j_gene: TRBJ2-7
CDR3aa: CASSRAGGRHEQYF

len: 15
v_gene: TRBV29-1
d_gene: TRBD2
j_gene: TRBJ2-3
CDR3aa: CSVVGTSDFTDTQYF

len: 15
v_gene: TRBV28
d_gene: -
j_gene: TRBJ2-7
CDR3aa: CASSFWGRQNYEQYF

len: 16
v_gene: TRBV7-7
d_gene: TRBD2
j_gene: TRBJ2-2
CDR3aa: CASSQPTGGFTGELFF

len: 13
v_gene: TRBV28
d_gene: -
j_gene: TRBJ2-3
CDR3aa: CASSAVWPHTQYF

len: 15
v_gene: TRBV7-3
d_gene: TRBD2
j_gene: TRBJ2-1
CDR3aa: CASSQAGGLYNEQFF

len: 14
v_gene: TRBV6-5
d_gene: -
j_gene: TRBJ2-4
CDR3aa: CASKHSGTGNIQYF

len: 12
v_gene: TRBV5-1
d_gene: -
j_gene: TRBJ2-3
CDR3aa: CASSLDRRTQYF

len: 16
v_gene: TRBV9
d_gene: TRBD2
j_gene: TRBJ2-7
CDR3aa: CASSVLASGSLNEQYF

len: 15
v_gene: TRBV4-3
d_gene: TRBD2
j_gene: TRBJ2-1
CDR3aa: CASSLLAGGAGEQFF

len: 14
v_gene: TRBV5-5
d_gene: -
j_gene: TRBJ1-4
CDR3aa: CASSFGAANEKLFF

len: 19
v_gene: TRBV19
d_gene: TRBD2
j_gene: TRBJ2-4
CDR3aa: CASSPRGLAGVFDKNIQYF

len: 15
v_gene: TRBV11-2
d_gene: -
j_gene: TRBJ2-1
CDR3aa: CASRSISGYNNEQFF

len: 13
v_gene: TRBV18
d_gene: -
j_gene: TRBJ2-5
CDR3aa: CASSPPRTETQYF

len: 13
v_gene: TRBV5-1
d_gene: TRBD1
j_gene: TRBJ2-3
CDR3aa: CASSQDRVDTQYF

len: 13
v_gene: TRBV10-2
d_gene: -
j_gene: TRBJ1-1
CDR3aa: CASSVRVDTEAFF

len: 14
v_gene: TRBV4-1
d_gene: -
j_gene: TRBJ2-7
CDR3aa: CASSQAFRVNEQYF

len: 13
v_gene: TRBV15
d_gene: -
j_gene: TRBJ1-1
CDR3aa: CATSSQGNTEAFF

len: 14
v_gene: TRBV5-5
d_gene: -
j_gene: TRBJ2-5
CDR3aa: CASSLNPQKETQYF

len: 15
v_gene: TRBV18
d_gene: -
j_gene: TRBJ2-1
CDR3aa: CASSPLTGPYNEQFF

len: 15
v_gene: TRBV5-1
d_gene: TRBD1
j_gene: TRBJ2-5
CDR3aa: CASSLGYRGPETQYF

len: 14
v_gene: TRBV5-1
d_gene: -
j_gene: TRBJ2-6
CDR3aa: CASGPDSMANVLTF

len: 16
v_gene: TRBV6-1
d_gene: TRBD2
j_gene: TRBJ2-2
CDR3aa: CASSALAGGMVGELFF

len: 16
v_gene: TRBV27
d_gene: -
j_gene: TRBJ2-5
CDR3aa: CASSPPPGQSTKTQYF

len: 13
v_gene: TRBV7-9
d_gene: -
j_gene: TRBJ1-4
CDR3aa: CASSLVVAEKLFF

len: 16
v_gene: TRBV7-6
d_gene: TRBD2
j_gene: TRBJ2-5
CDR3aa: CASSLGLAGHQETQYF

len: 14
v_gene: TRBV6-5
d_gene: -
j_gene: TRBJ1-5
CDR3aa: CASSGGYSNQPQHF

len: 11
v_gene: TRBV11-2
d_gene: -
j_gene: TRBJ1-2
CDR3aa: CASQRDGGYTF

len: 13
v_gene: TRBV11-3
d_gene: -
j_gene: TRBJ2-7
CDR3aa: CASSEERYYEQYF

len: 15
v_gene: TRBV7-6
d_gene: TRBD1
j_gene: TRBJ2-2
CDR3aa: CASSLIQGGSGELFF

len: 18
v_gene: TRBV5-1
d_gene: TRBD2
j_gene: TRBJ2-1
CDR3aa: CASSRLAGVSRSYNEQFF

len: 13
v_gene: TRBV10-3
d_gene: -
j_gene: TRBJ1-2
CDR3aa: CAMGRGFNYGYTF

len: 15
v_gene: TRBV5-1
d_gene: -
j_gene: TRBJ1-2
CDR3aa: CASSQSPRGGYGYTF

len: 13
v_gene: TRBV5-1
d_gene: -
j_gene: TRBJ2-3
CDR3aa: CASGRGDTDTQYF

len: 14
v_gene: TRBV6-1
d_gene: -
j_gene: TRBJ2-5
CDR3aa: CASISPGMRETQYF

len: 15
v_gene: TRBV14
d_gene: -
j_gene: TRBJ2-7
CDR3aa: CASSQNLGPRVEQYF

len: 13
v_gene: TRBV11-2
d_gene: -
j_gene: TRBJ1-2
CDR3aa: CASSSLRSYGYTF

len: 18
v_gene: TRBV10-1
d_gene: TRBD2
j_gene: TRBJ2-4
CDR3aa: CASSEDISGGAAKNIQYF

len: 16
v_gene: TRBV9
d_gene: TRBD1
j_gene: TRBJ2-3
CDR3aa: CASSVVDRGLADTQYF

len: 15
v_gene: TRBV10-3
d_gene: TRBD1
j_gene: TRBJ2-2
CDR3aa: CAISSDRKNTGELFF

len: 16
v_gene: TRBV27
d_gene: TRBD2
j_gene: TRBJ2-3
CDR3aa: CASSSILAVHKVGQYF

len: 14
v_gene: TRBV9
d_gene: -
j_gene: TRBJ2-7
CDR3aa: CASSVSTPSYEQYF

len: 11
v_gene: TRBV5-8
d_gene: -
j_gene: TRBJ1-5
CDR3aa: CASSFFFSGAF

len: 14
v_gene: TRBV27
d_gene: TRBD1
j_gene: TRBJ2-5
CDR3aa: CASRRTGGGETQYF